The rows below give T cell receptor beta chains drawn from one sample of a study of T-cell reconstitution after alpha-beta-depleted transplantation in children. Each CDR3 protein gets one entry after TCRdb re-called the PCR reads with MiXCR. The table lists around 300,000 distinct CDR3 sequences, roughly 10% of them singletons. The sequenced sample was peripheral blood, obtained 180 days after TCRalphabeta/CD19-depleted stem cell transplant. These receptors were collected from a male patient aged 2-9 years who had a stem cell transplant for chronic granulomatous disease, so the T cells may come from the graft donor. The CDR3 runs from the conserved cysteine through the conserved F or W. The D gene is left open where the match is weak. Part of the rows lack a size; the others show once, few, many or a class for expanded clones.

V gene: TRBV30; J gene: TRBJ2-1; D gene: TRBD2; clone size: many; CDR3 protein: CAWSPLADSYNEQFF; CDR3 DNA: TGTGCCTGGAGTCCTCTAGCGGACTCCTACAATGAGCAGTTCTTC
V gene: TRBV7-2; J gene: TRBJ2-5; D gene: -; clone size: many; CDR3 protein: CASSSGRLQETQYF; CDR3 DNA: TGTGCCAGCAGCTCAGGACGCCTCCAAGAGACCCAGTACTTC
V gene: TRBV11-1; J gene: TRBJ2-7; D gene: -; clone size: few; CDR3 protein: CASSLEVNYEQYF; CDR3 DNA: TGTGCCAGCAGCTTAGAAGTTAACTACGAGCAGTACTTC
V gene: TRBV20-1; J gene: TRBJ2-1; D gene: TRBD2; clone size: few; CDR3 protein: CSASAGNEQFF; CDR3 DNA: TGCAGTGCTTCAGCGGGAAATGAGCAGTTCTTC
V gene: TRBV29-1; J gene: TRBJ2-3; D gene: -; clone size: many; CDR3 protein: CSAPPDTQYF; CDR3 DNA: TGCAGCGCCCCACCAGATACGCAGTATTTT
V gene: TRBV18; J gene: TRBJ2-7; D gene: -; clone size: -; CDR3 protein: CASSPTYYEQYF; CDR3 DNA: TGTGCCAGCTCACCCACCTACTACGAGCAGTACTTC
V gene: TRBV13; J gene: TRBJ2-1; D gene: TRBD2; clone size: many; CDR3 protein: CASSLSRLALYNEQFF; CDR3 DNA: TGTGCCAGCAGCTTATCCCGACTAGCTCTTTACAATGAGCAGTTCTTC
V gene: TRBV6-5; J gene: TRBJ1-5; D gene: -; clone size: many; CDR3 protein: CASSYSKNQPQHF; CDR3 DNA: TGTGCCAGCAGTTACTCGAAAAATCAGCCCCAGCATTTT
V gene: TRBV20-1; J gene: TRBJ2-1; D gene: -; clone size: -; CDR3 protein: CSARRRETAYNEQFF; CDR3 DNA: TGCAGTGCTAGGCGGCGCGAGACCGCATACAATGAGCAGTTCTTC
V gene: TRBV10-3; J gene: TRBJ2-4; D gene: -; clone size: many; CDR3 protein: CATRSSATTELQYF; CDR3 DNA: TGTGCCACCCGGTCTTCGGCCACTACAGAACTTCAGTACTTC
V gene: TRBV29-1; J gene: TRBJ1-2; D gene: TRBD1; clone size: many; CDR3 protein: CSVPILSTGAGQHGYTF; CDR3 DNA: TGCAGCGTTCCAATACTATCGACAGGGGCCGGGCAGCATGGCTACACCTTC
V gene: TRBV20-1; J gene: TRBJ2-2; D gene: -; clone size: many; CDR3 protein: CSARESRQENTGELFF; CDR3 DNA: TGCAGTGCTAGAGAGTCACGACAGGAGAACACCGGGGAGCTGTTTTTT
V gene: TRBV6-1; J gene: TRBJ1-6; D gene: -; clone size: many; CDR3 protein: CASSDTYNSPLHF; CDR3 DNA: TGTGCCAGCAGTGACACCTATAATTCACCCCTCCACTTT
V gene: TRBV12-3/TRBV12-4; J gene: TRBJ2-2; D gene: TRBD2; clone size: -; CDR3 protein: CASSFWGGGTGELFF; CDR3 DNA: TGTGCCAGCAGTTTCTGGGGGGGGGGGACCGGGGAGCTGTTTTTT
V gene: TRBV18; J gene: TRBJ2-7; D gene: TRBD1; clone size: many; CDR3 protein: CASSPKDRVYEQYF; CDR3 DNA: TGTGCCAGCTCACCGAAGGACAGGGTTTACGAGCAGTACTTC
V gene: TRBV7-2; J gene: TRBJ1-1; D gene: -; clone size: many; CDR3 protein: CASSLVIADNTEAFF; CDR3 DNA: TGTGCCAGCAGCTTAGTGATAGCGGATAACACTGAAGCTTTCTTT
V gene: TRBV29-1; J gene: TRBJ2-5; D gene: -; clone size: many; CDR3 protein: CSVDEGETQYF; CDR3 DNA: TGCAGCGTTGATGAGGGAGAGACCCAGTACTTC
V gene: TRBV20-1; J gene: TRBJ2-1; D gene: TRBD2; clone size: many; CDR3 protein: CSARRAGVPYNEQFF; CDR3 DNA: TGCAGTGCTAGAAGAGCGGGAGTACCCTACAATGAGCAGTTCTTC
V gene: TRBV12-3/TRBV12-4; J gene: TRBJ1-1; D gene: -; clone size: many; CDR3 protein: CASSFWGKNTEAFF; CDR3 DNA: TGTGCCAGCAGTTTCTGGGGGAAGAACACTGAAGCTTTCTTT
V gene: TRBV4-1; J gene: TRBJ2-3; D gene: -; clone size: many; CDR3 protein: CASSQDTYLIPDTQYF; CDR3 DNA: TGCGCCAGCAGCCAGGACACATACCTTATTCCAGATACGCAGTATTTT
V gene: TRBV5-5; J gene: TRBJ2-1; D gene: -; clone size: many; CDR3 protein: CASSLVGPGNEQFF; CDR3 DNA: TGTGCCAGCAGCTTGGTTGGGCCAGGCAATGAGCAGTTCTTC
V gene: TRBV7-2; J gene: TRBJ2-1; D gene: TRBD2; clone size: many; CDR3 protein: CASTRSGTSGSYEQFF; CDR3 DNA: TGTGCCAGCACCCGATCTGGGACTAGCGGGAGTTATGAGCAGTTCTTC
V gene: TRBV4-1; J gene: TRBJ2-2; D gene: TRBD2; clone size: many; CDR3 protein: CASSQALTSLDTGELFF; CDR3 DNA: TGCGCCAGCAGCCAAGCCTTGACTAGCTTGGACACCGGGGAGCTGTTTTTT
V gene: TRBV3-1; J gene: TRBJ2-1; D gene: -; clone size: many; CDR3 protein: CASSHAGIGRGNEQFF; CDR3 DNA: TGTGCCAGCAGCCACGCTGGGATAGGGAGAGGGAATGAGCAGTTCTTC
V gene: TRBV24-1; J gene: TRBJ2-1; D gene: -; clone size: many; CDR3 protein: CATSDLGGKNNEQFF; CDR3 DNA: TGTGCCACCAGTGATTTAGGCGGGAAAAACAATGAGCAGTTCTTC
V gene: TRBV6-1; J gene: TRBJ1-3; D gene: -; clone size: many; CDR3 protein: CASSTDRIGNTIYF; CDR3 DNA: TGTGCCAGCAGCACGGACAGAATCGGAAACACCATATATTTT
V gene: TRBV7-9; J gene: TRBJ1-6; D gene: -; clone size: many; CDR3 protein: CASRLGHRHNSPLHF; CDR3 DNA: TGTGCCAGCAGATTGGGACACCGACATAATTCACCCCTCCACTTT
V gene: TRBV5-5; J gene: TRBJ1-5; D gene: -; clone size: many; CDR3 protein: CASSLAGSSWEQPQHF; CDR3 DNA: TGTGCCAGCAGCTTGGCCGGGTCCTCTTGGGAGCAGCCCCAGCATTTT
V gene: TRBV20-1; J gene: TRBJ2-7; D gene: -; clone size: many; CDR3 protein: CSARVRTYEQYF; CDR3 DNA: TGCAGTGCTAGAGTCAGAACCTACGAGCAGTACTTC
V gene: TRBV29-1; J gene: TRBJ2-5; D gene: -; clone size: many; CDR3 protein: CSVVGVGGPQETQYF; CDR3 DNA: TGCAGCGTTGTAGGCGTCGGGGGGCCCCAAGAGACCCAGTACTTC
V gene: TRBV7-3; J gene: TRBJ2-1; D gene: TRBD2; clone size: many; CDR3 protein: CASSTHPAGAKDNEQFF; CDR3 DNA: TGTGCCAGCAGCACGCACCCGGCGGGAGCTAAAGACAATGAGCAGTTCTTC
V gene: TRBV19; J gene: TRBJ2-3; D gene: -; clone size: few; CDR3 protein: CASRPKSTDTQYF; CDR3 DNA: TGTGCCAGTAGGCCAAAGAGCACAGATACGCAGTATTTT
V gene: TRBV29-1; J gene: TRBJ2-3; D gene: TRBD2; clone size: many; CDR3 protein: CSVGAGTSVGDTQYF; CDR3 DNA: TGCAGCGTTGGCGCCGGGACTAGCGTTGGAGATACGCAGTATTTT
V gene: TRBV20-1; J gene: TRBJ2-3; D gene: TRBD2; clone size: -; CDR3 protein: CSARGGGTDTQYF; CDR3 DNA: TGCAGTGCCCGGGGGGGGGGCACAGATACGCAGTATTTT
V gene: TRBV5-1; J gene: TRBJ2-7; D gene: -; clone size: many; CDR3 protein: CASSRGGSYEQYF; CDR3 DNA: TGCGCCAGCAGCCGCGGAGGCTCCTACGAGCAGTACTTC
V gene: TRBV29-1; J gene: TRBJ2-1; D gene: TRBD1; clone size: many; CDR3 protein: CSVYPRTGSSYNEQFF; CDR3 DNA: TGCAGCGTCTACCCTAGGACAGGGAGCTCCTACAATGAGCAGTTCTTC
V gene: TRBV27; J gene: TRBJ2-1; D gene: TRBD2; clone size: many; CDR3 protein: CASSLGLAGRNEQFF; CDR3 DNA: TGTGCCAGCAGTTTGGGACTAGCGGGACGCAATGAGCAGTTCTTC
V gene: TRBV7-6; J gene: TRBJ2-7; D gene: TRBD2; clone size: many; CDR3 protein: CASSRQRGAFPYEQYF; CDR3 DNA: TGTGCCAGCAGCCGACAGCGGGGGGCCTTTCCCTACGAGCAGTACTTC
V gene: TRBV23-1; J gene: TRBJ2-3; D gene: -; clone size: many; CDR3 protein: CASSQSDRSTDTQYF; CDR3 DNA: TGCGCCAGCAGTCAATCGGACAGAAGCACAGATACGCAGTATTTT
V gene: TRBV9; J gene: TRBJ1-1; D gene: -; clone size: many; CDR3 protein: CASSLGRGGNTEAFF; CDR3 DNA: TGTGCCAGCAGCCTGGGGAGGGGGGGAAACACTGAAGCTTTCTTT
V gene: TRBV24-1; J gene: TRBJ1-5; D gene: TRBD1; clone size: few; CDR3 protein: CATARGQSNQPQHF; CDR3 DNA: TGTGCCACCGCAAGGGGACAGTCCAATCAGCCCCAGCATTTT